This passage covers 11 T cell receptor beta chains from one sample sequenced in a study of T cells in Graves' hyperthyroidism and ophthalmopathy. Amplification of TCR beta CDR3 regions was performed using RNA transcripts as template. RT-PCR in the first round (using the HTBI primer set) targeted the TCR CDR3. TCRdb processed the multiplex PCR reads anew with MiXCR; each CDR3 protein has one entry. The sample holds roughly 110,000 distinct CDR3 sequences; 15% to 20% are singletons and the top ten take about 45%. The material sequenced was blood. The receptor source for this set is a woman aged 45-59 years with Graves' hyperthyroidism.

This clonotype appeared many times. The V and J genes are TRBV12-3 or TRBV12-4 and TRBJ2-3; possibly TRBD2 for D (6 bases). Trimming took 4 bases from V and 2 from J, leaving 13 bases between them. This CDR3 has 15 amino acids. The CDR3 here is CASSSRDSITDTQYF. CDR3 nucleotides: TGTGCCAGCAGTTCTCGGGACTCGATCACAGATACGCAGTATTTT.

This clonotype was seen many times. The CDR3 here is CASSPAVSNTEAFF. DNA for the CDR3: TGTGCCAGCTCACCGGCGGTTTCGAACACTGAAGCTTTCTTT. The chain has TRBV18 and TRBJ1-1; D remains unclear. Germline V gives CDR1 KGHSH, CDR2 LQKENI. The V gene lost 3 bases and the J gene lost 1 base, with 9 bases spanning the gap. CDR3 length: 14 amino acids.

At least ten counts were recorded for this clonotype. V is TRBV5-6 and J is TRBJ1-1, with D unresolved. The CDR3 totals 14 residues. Germline V gene lookup returns CDR1 SGHDT and CDR2 YYEEEE. Trimming removed 2 bases from V and 0 bases from J, with 8 bases in between. This chain's CDR3 is CASSFGPLNTEAFF. CDR3 in DNA: TGTGCCAGCAGCTTTGGCCCTCTGAACACTGAAGCTTTCTTT.

This clonotype was counted at least ten times. CDR3 loop: CSVKSSGRDNEQFF. CDR3 nucleotide sequence: TGCAGCGTTAAATCTAGCGGGAGGGACAATGAGCAGTTCTTC. V and J are TRBV29-1 and TRBJ2-1; 12 bases match TRBD2. The CDR3 spans 14 residues. The germline V gene encodes CDR1 SQVTM and CDR2 ANQGSEA. V trimming: 5 bases; J trimming: 5 bases; junction bases outside the gene matches: 4.

This clonotype was observed many times. The rearrangement links TRBV6-1 to TRBJ2-3; TRBD1 might be the D (5 bases). This CDR3 contains 13 residues. In germline, CDR1 is MNHNS, CDR2 SASEGT. V shed 4 bases and J shed 2 bases, with 7 bases lying between them. CDR3 in amino acids: CASSGQYTDTQYF. In nucleotides, the CDR3 is TGTGCCAGCAGTGGACAGTACACAGATACGCAGTATTTT.

The table lists this clonotype with many counts. This chain links TRBV7-2 with TRBJ2-3; no reliable D call. Germline CDR1 and CDR2: SGHTA and FQGNSA. Trimming left V 1 base short and J 2 bases short, with 10 bases between. This CDR3 is built from 15 residues. CDR3 DNA: TGTGCCAGCAGCTTAGGCGGCGAGCCCACAGATACGCAGTATTTT. Translating gives CASSLGGEPTDTQYF. The variable domain in full, completed from reference TRBV7-2 and TRBJ2-3, reads GAGVSQSPSNKVTEKGKDVELRCDPISGHTALYWYRQSLGQGLEFLIYFQGNSAPDKSGLPSDRFSAERTGGSVSTLTIQRTQQEDSAVYLCASSLGGEPTDTQYFGPGTRLTVL.

This clonotype showed up many times. The gene calls are TRBV20-1 and TRBJ2-3; 7 bases are shared with TRBD1. The germline V gene has CDR1 DFQATT and CDR2 SNEGSKA (reference sequence). CDR3 length equals 14 residues. CDR3 sequence reads: CRAYHTGALSTQYF. The CDR3, as DNA: TGCAGGGCTTACCATACAGGGGCCCTGTCTACGCAGTATTTT.

This clonotype was observed many times. V gene TRBV29-1 combines with J gene TRBJ1-1, with TRBD1 identical over 9 bases. CDR1 is SQVTM and CDR2 is ANQGSEA in the germline V gene. The CDR3 runs 13 residues. J gave up 3 bases and V 7 bases, and 6 bases lay outside the gene matches. In DNA, the CDR3 is TGCAGCGCCCCTGGGACAGGGTACACTGAAGCTTTCTTT. Translation gives CSAPGTGYTEAFF.

The chain employs TRBV5-1 and TRBJ2-7; D gene uncertain. The CDR3 sequence is 13 residues long. The V gene's germline CDR1 is SGHRS and CDR2 YFSETQ. V lost 0 bases, J lost 6 bases, and 10 bases lay in between. CDR3 DNA sequence: TGCGCCAGCAGCTTGGACCGATCTGGCGAGCAGTACGTC. Translation gives CASSLDRSGEQYV.

This clonotype was seen at least ten times. This chain uses TRBV6-1 with TRBJ1-4, with D perhaps matching TRBD1 (6 bases). This CDR3 region has 13 residues. V was shortened by 1 base and J by 13 bases, with 13 bases between the two germline ends. Germline loops: CDR1 MNHNS, CDR2 SASEGT. This CDR3 reads CASSEGPGGGLFF. In nucleotides, the CDR3 is TGTGCCAGCAGTGAAGGCCCGGGGGGCGGACTGTTTTTT.

This clonotype was seen many times. The chain recombines TRBV5-1 with TRBJ1-5, with D possibly TRBD1 on 5 matching bases. Trimming removed 2 bases at V and 5 bases at J, with 11 bases between. CDR3 length: 14 residues. Looked up from germline, CDR1 is SGHRS and CDR2 is YFSETQ. CDR3 nucleotides: TGCGCCAGCAGCTTTGACAGCCGTGATCAGCCCCAGCATTTT. Protein: CASSFDSRDQPQHF. Full variable domain (missing parts from reference TRBV5-1 and TRBJ1-5): KAGVTQTPRYLIKTRGQQVTLSCSPISGHRSVSWYQQTPGQGLQFLFEYFSETQRNKGNFPGRFSGRQFSNSRSEMNVSTLELGDSALYLCASSFDSRDQPQHFGDGTRLSIL.